The 24 T cell receptor beta chains below all came from one sample that was sequenced in a study of T cell responses to AZD1222 COVID-19 vaccine (dated by TCRdb to the early 2020s). Libraries came from the immunoSEQ multiplex PCR assay. This immuneACCESS table, as held by TCRdb, lists in-frame sequences with V and J called but not all clones. Of the missing ones, under half trace to an unresolved V gene in checked studies; the others have no known cause. The sample table contains more than 110,000 clones; only one count was recorded for about 94% of them. The ten largest clonotypes hold roughly 4% of the sample. In light of the paper, this sample's time point label describes: baseline before first vaccination. Specimen: peripheral blood, collected on day 0 of AZD1222 vaccination. These receptors were taken from an adult in good health.

The CDR3 sequence is CASSPSRQGRAEAFF. The CDR3 DNA follows: TGTGCCAGCAGCCCCTCGCGACAGGGGCGAGCTGAAGCTTTCTTT. The chain uses TRBV11-2 and TRBJ1-1, with TRBD1 matching 8 bases. This CDR3 has 15 amino acids. Germline-derived CDR1 and CDR2 are SGHAT and FQNNGV. V lost 5 bases and J lost 6; bases outside the gene matches: 11.

J is TRBJ2-1 and V is TRBV14; 7 bases map to TRBD1. This CDR3 has 14 amino acids. Trimming removed 1 base from V and 9 bases from J; junction bases left unmatched: 6. Germline V gene data show CDR1 as SGHDN and CDR2 as FVKESK. In DNA form, the CDR3 reads TGTGCCAGCAGCCAAGTAAGAGGGGGCAGTGAGCAGTTCTTC. Amino acids: CASSQVRGGSEQFF.

J is TRBJ1-2 and V is TRBV5-5; TRBD1 might be the D (5 bases). The CDR3 has 15 residues. V lost 3 bases and J lost 2, with 14 bases in between. Germline V lookup: CDR1 SGHKS, CDR2 YYEKEE (reference sequence). Written as DNA, the CDR3 is TGTGCCAGCAGCTCGAGTCAGGGTAGGAACTATGGCTACACCTTC. Translation: CASSSSQGRNYGYTF.

V is TRBV28 and J is TRBJ1-4, with TRBD1 identical over 9 bases. Germline CDR1 MDHEN, CDR2 SYDVKM. CDR3 length equals 15 residues. V shed 4 bases, J shed 7 bases, and the junction held 7 bases outside the gene matches. CDR3 sequence (DNA): TGTGCCAGCAGTTCCAGGACAGGGGTCAGTGAAAAACTGTTTTTT. It specifies CASSSRTGVSEKLFF.

The rearrangement links TRBV19 to TRBJ2-3, with D maybe TRBD2 (6 bases). Germline CDR1 is LNHDA and CDR2 is SQIVND (reference sequence). The ends were cut back, 5 bases at V and 2 bases at J, with 17 bases in the middle. The CDR3 runs to 16 residues. CDR3 nucleotides: TGTGCCAGTAGTGGGACGGGACTGGAATTCACAGATACGCAGTATTTT. It yields the protein CASSGTGLEFTDTQYF.

This chain links TRBV9 with TRBJ1-5; D perhaps matches TRBD1 (5 bases). V dropped 2 bases and J dropped 7 bases, with 16 bases sitting between them. CDR3 length equals 15 residues. Germline V gives CDR1 SGDLS, CDR2 YYNGEE. In DNA, the CDR3 is TGTGCCAGCAGCGTCAGTGGGGCCGCGGGACAGCCCCAGCATTTT. Translated, it gives CASSVSGAAGQPQHF.

The CDR3, as DNA: TGTGCCAGTAGTATACCTATGGGACTAGCCTCGCCGCAGTTCTTC. Encoded protein: CASSIPMGLASPQFF. This sequence joins TRBV19 and TRBJ2-1; 9 bases are a match to TRBD2. With V trimmed by 2 bases and J by 12 bases, 11 bases remained unmatched. Germline assignment: CDR1 LNHDA and CDR2 SQIVND (reference sequence). The CDR3 totals 15 residues. Together with reference TRBV19 and TRBJ2-1, the CDR3 gives the full variable domain: DGGITQSPKYLFRKEGQNVTLSCEQNLNHDAMYWYRQDPGQGLRLIYYSQIVNDFQKGDIAEGYSVSREKKESFPLTVTSAQKNPTAFYLCASSIPMGLASPQFFGPGTRLTVL.

CDR3 nucleotide sequence: TGCGCCAGCAGCCAGGTCGCGGAGAACGTCCTGACTTTC. Its protein is CASSQVAENVLTF. The chain uses TRBV4-3 and TRBJ2-6; D call uncertain. V lost 3 bases, J lost 10 bases, and 10 bases lay in between. Germline V gene lookup returns CDR1 LGHNA and CDR2 YSLEER. CDR3 length: 13 amino acids.

This chain joins TRBV9 and TRBJ2-1; 9 bases align to TRBD2. Trimming took 0 bases from V and 7 from J; bases not matched to a gene: 8. The germline V gene has CDR1 SGDLS and CDR2 YYNGEE. There are 16 residues in the CDR3. The DNA for the CDR3 is TGTGCCAGCAGCGTAGGTGTAGCGGGAGACCTGAATGAGCAGTTCTTC. This encodes CASSVGVAGDLNEQFF.

This rearrangement joins TRBV24-1 to TRBJ2-5, with 9 bases fitting TRBD1. J lost 5 bases, V lost 4 bases, and 7 bases had no gene match. This CDR3 spans 15 amino acids. Germline V gene data show CDR1 as KGHDR and CDR2 as SFDVKD. Here the CDR3 reads CATSDRTGVFETQYF. CDR3 coding DNA: TGTGCCACCAGTGACCGGACAGGGGTTTTTGAGACCCAGTACTTC.

The chain employs TRBV2 and TRBJ2-5; D is unresolved. V was trimmed by 2 bases and J by 3 bases, leaving 10 bases between them. Germline V CDR1 and CDR2: SNHLY, FYNNEI. The CDR3 is made up of 14 amino acids. The chain's CDR3 is CASSERAGKETQYF. The CDR3, as DNA: TGTGCCAGCAGTGAAAGGGCTGGAAAAGAGACCCAGTACTTC.

The chain couples TRBV12-3 or TRBV12-4 to TRBJ1-1; maybe TRBD1 (5 bases). The CDR3 is 13 residues long. Trimming stripped 6 bases from V and 5 bases from J, with 13 bases between. CDR3 residues: CASRGDRWTEAFF. The DNA of the CDR3 is TGTGCCAGCAGGGGGGATCGATGGACTGAAGCTTTCTTT.

V and J are TRBV5-5 and TRBJ2-7, with TRBD2 as a possible D gene (5 bases). Trimming took off 2 bases at V and 0 bases at J, with 9 bases between the two ends. Germline V gene lookup returns CDR1 SGHKS and CDR2 YYEKEE (reference sequence). CDR3 length equals 14 residues. The CDR3 nucleotides read TGTGCCAGCAGCTTCGGGGATAGCTCCTACGAGCAGTACTTC. Translated: CASSFGDSSYEQYF.

This chain links TRBV19 with TRBJ1-1; possibly TRBD1 for D (5 bases). Germline V gene sequence: CDR1 LNHDA, CDR2 SQIVND (reference sequence). This CDR3 is 15 amino acids long. Trimming took off 6 bases at V and 1 base at J, with 15 bases between the two ends. The DNA of the CDR3 is TGTGCCAGTAGGGCCTTAGGTCAGGGGAACACTGAAGCTTTCTTT. Translation: CASRALGQGNTEAFF.

The genes are TRBV6-2 or TRBV6-3 and TRBJ2-4; D call uncertain. Trimming stripped 5 bases from V and 8 bases from J, with 10 bases between. Germline-derived CDR1 and CDR2 are MNHEY and SVGEGT. The CDR3 is 12 residues long. The CDR3 sequence: CASSKLRHIQYF. In DNA, the CDR3 is TGTGCCAGCAGTAAACTTAGGCACATTCAGTACTTC.

This chain links TRBV7-9 with TRBJ2-7; D ambiguous. V was clipped by 7 bases and J by 6 bases, with 13 bases between them. There are 12 residues in the CDR3. Germline values: CDR1 SEHNR, CDR2 FQNEAQ (reference sequence). The CDR3 reads CASNPLPGEQYF. In nucleotides, the CDR3 is TGTGCCAGCAACCCCCTTCCGGGCGAGCAGTACTTC.

The sample holds a few counts of this clone. The chain is built from TRBV23-1 and TRBJ2-7; D might be TRBD1 (6 bases). TRBV23-1 counts as an open reading frame of uncertain function. The CDR3 loop spans 13 amino acids. Trimming stripped 5 bases from V and 2 bases from J, with 10 bases between. The chain's CDR3 is CASSSRGPYEQYF. The CDR3 DNA reads TGCGCCAGCAGTAGCAGGGGTCCCTACGAGCAGTACTTC.

This chain links TRBV30 with TRBJ1-4, with 8 bases that match TRBD1. Trimming at V came to 3 bases and at J to 3 bases, leaving 6 bases not matched to a gene. This CDR3 is 15 amino acids long. Germline CDR1 reads GTSNPN; CDR2 reads SVGIG (reference sequence). CDR3 sequence: CAWRQTGAANEKLFF. The CDR3 DNA reads TGTGCCTGGAGGCAGACAGGGGCGGCTAATGAAAAACTGTTTTTT.

This clone was detected once. V and J are TRBV5-6 and TRBJ2-6; D remains ambiguous. CDR1 and CDR2 (germline): SGHDT, YYEEEE. The CDR3 extends over 15 amino acids. V was pared by 2 bases and J by 2 bases, with 8 bases between. The CDR3 sequence is CASSLYKPGANVLTF. In nucleotides, the CDR3 is TGTGCCAGCAGCTTATATAAGCCTGGGGCCAACGTCCTGACTTTC.

This clone was seen only a few times. The chain links TRBV28 to TRBJ2-7, with 10 bases aligning to TRBD2. Trimming cost V 7 bases and J 6 bases; bases outside gene matches: 6. The CDR3 extends over 13 amino acids. Germline V gives CDR1 MDHEN, CDR2 SYDVKM. The CDR3 DNA is TGTGCCAGCATTCCGCTAGCGGGAGTCGAGCAGTACTTC. Its protein product is CASIPLAGVEQYF.

The chain links TRBV5-4 to TRBJ1-1, with unresolved D. The CDR3 has 13 amino acids. V was cut by 2 bases and J by 5 bases, with 10 bases left in between. Germline V gene data show CDR1 as SGHNT and CDR2 as YYREEE (reference sequence). Here the CDR3 reads CASSLPGVTEAFF. The CDR3 DNA is TGTGCCAGCAGCTTACCCGGGGTTACTGAAGCTTTCTTT.

The chain carries TRBV28 and TRBJ1-1; tentatively, D is TRBD1 (5 bases). V lost 6 bases and J 7 bases, leaving 12 bases between the germline ends. The CDR3 contains 12 residues. In germline, CDR1 is MDHEN, CDR2 SYDVKM. In nucleotides, the CDR3 is TGTGCCAGCAGGCAATGGGGGTTTGAAGCTTTCTTT. It translates to CASRQWGFEAFF.

This clone was seen a single time. The rearrangement uses TRBV6-1 and TRBJ2-5; no clear D gene. The CDR3 runs 15 residues. The V and J ends lost 2 bases and 1 base respectively, with 11 bases between them. Germline V lookup: CDR1 MNHNS, CDR2 SASEGT. CDR3 bases: TGTGCCAGCAGTGAATCTGCCCCCCTCCAAGAGACCCAGTACTTC. This gives the protein CASSESAPLQETQYF.

The chain's CDR3 is CASSIATQASTDTQYF. CDR3 sequence (DNA): TGTGCCAGCAGCATCGCGACTCAAGCCAGCACAGATACGCAGTATTTT. The chain carries TRBV5-6 and TRBJ2-3, with D unclear. The V and J ends lost 4 bases and 0 bases respectively, with 15 bases between them. This CDR3 comprises 16 residues. CDR1 and CDR2 from the germline V gene are SGHDT and YYEEEE.